Shown below are 26 T cell receptor beta chains from a single sample sequenced in a study of cytotoxic CD8 clonotypes in ibrutinib-treated CLL. Profiled with immunoSEQ multiplex PCR; TCRdb holds only in-frame clones, not every one. This table holds around 200,000 clones, just under 80% found once. Source: PBMCs, taken after 12 months of ibrutinib treatment. The receptors were sampled from a human donor with chronic lymphocytic leukemia.

The V and J genes are TRBV10-3 and TRBJ2-7; 10 bases match TRBD1. The CDR3 is made up of 15 amino acids. The V gene end was trimmed by 7 bases and the J gene end by 3 bases; junction bases not matched to a gene: 9. The germline CDR1 and CDR2 sequences are ENHRY and SYGVKD. CDR3 coding DNA: TGTGCCATCATGGACTCGGGACAGGGGCGCTACGAGCAGTACTTC. Its protein product is CAIMDSGQGRYEQYF.

The chain links TRBV5-1 to TRBJ1-4; D not resolved. The CDR3 contains 13 residues. Trimming took off 6 bases at V and 8 bases at J, with 14 bases between the two ends. Germline V gene sequence: CDR1 SGHRS, CDR2 YFSETQ. As DNA, the CDR3 is TGCGCCAGCACGGTGGCCGACGGGGAAAAACTGTTTTTT. It encodes CASTVADGEKLFF.

V usage is TRBV18 and J usage is TRBJ1-2; 8 bases fit TRBD1. The CDR3 runs 14 residues. CDR1 and CDR2 from the germline V gene are KGHSH and LQKENI. Trimming took 3 bases from V and 3 from J; bases not matched to a gene: 3. CDR3 in amino acids: CASSPLTGDYGYTF. The DNA for the CDR3 is TGTGCCAGCTCACCCTTGACAGGGGACTATGGCTACACCTTC.

The chain carries TRBV5-1 and TRBJ2-1; D ambiguous. The V end lost 0 bases, the J end lost 3 bases, and 10 bases lay between the germline ends. The CDR3 covers 15 residues. CDR1 SGHRS and CDR2 YFSETQ come from the germline V gene. CDR3 loop: CASSLALPHYNEQFF. CDR3 sequence (DNA): TGCGCCAGCAGCTTGGCGCTACCCCACTACAATGAGCAGTTCTTC.

This clone was counted only a few times. The rearrangement joins TRBV9 to TRBJ1-2, with D unclear. Germline V gene sequence: CDR1 SGDLS, CDR2 YYNGEE. This CDR3 is built from 13 residues. The V and J ends lost 0 bases and 1 base respectively, with 4 bases between them. In nucleotides, the CDR3 is TGTGCCAGCAGCGTAGTTGATAACTATGGCTACACCTTC. Translated, it gives CASSVVDNYGYTF.

This chain uses TRBV7-8 with TRBJ2-1; no reliable D call. V was pared by 1 base and J by 9 bases, with 7 bases between. Germline CDR1 and CDR2: SGHVS and FQNEAQ. CDR3 length: 12 residues. This chain's CDR3 is CASSLVALEQFF. The DNA of the CDR3 is TGTGCCAGCAGCTTAGTGGCACTTGAGCAGTTCTTC. The full variable domain, completed using reference TRBV7-8 and TRBJ2-1, is GAGVSQSPRYKVAKRGQDVALRCDPISGHVSLFWYQQALGQGPEFLTYFQNEAQLDKSGLPSDRFFAERPEGSVSTLKIQRTQQEDSAVYLCASSLVALEQFFGPGTRLTVL.

J is TRBJ2-7 and V is TRBV6-5; D gene uncertain. The CDR3 runs 13 residues. V was cut by 5 bases and J by 2 bases, with 10 bases left in between. CDR1 is MNHEY, CDR2 SVGAGI, per germline. The CDR3 reads CASSDWVAYEQYF. CDR3 coding DNA: TGTGCCAGCAGTGATTGGGTAGCCTACGAGCAGTACTTC.

This clone was recorded once. The chain carries TRBV10-3 and TRBJ2-1, with 7 positions matching TRBD2. With 7 bases clipped from V and 5 bases from J, the junction kept 11 bases outside the gene matches. The CDR3 covers 15 residues. Germline V lookup: CDR1 ENHRY, CDR2 SYGVKD. Here the CDR3 reads CAIKKRDGNNNEQFF. DNA for the CDR3: TGTGCCATCAAAAAGCGGGATGGAAATAACAATGAGCAGTTCTTC.

The V call is TRBV7-8, the J call TRBJ2-5, with 8 nucleotides matching TRBD1. Looked up from germline, CDR1 is SGHVS and CDR2 is FQNEAQ. There are 14 residues in the CDR3. Trimming removed 5 bases from V and 2 bases from J; junction bases left unmatched: 4. The CDR3 DNA sequence: TGTGCCAGCAGCCCTCGACAGGGGCAAGAGACCCAGTACTTC. This translates into CASSPRQGQETQYF.

The CDR3 sequence: CASSTGDWEQYF. CDR3 bases: TGTGCCAGTTCAACAGGGGATTGGGAGCAGTACTTC. V and J are TRBV27 and TRBJ2-7; 7 bases align to TRBD1. The germline V gene encodes CDR1 MNHEY and CDR2 SMNVEV (reference sequence). V shed 9 bases and J 7 bases; nucleotides not matched to a gene: 9. The CDR3 runs to 12 residues.

The gene calls are TRBV11-3 and TRBJ2-5, with unresolved D. From germline, CDR1 is SGHNT and CDR2 YENEEA. This CDR3 comprises 13 residues. Trimming took 4 bases from V and 3 from J, leaving 9 bases between them. This CDR3 reads CASSSRPKETQYF. The DNA for the CDR3 is TGTGCCAGCAGCTCGCGCCCAAAAGAGACCCAGTACTTC.

The chain employs TRBV19 and TRBJ2-2; the D gene is possibly TRBD1 (6 bases). The CDR3 extends over 16 amino acids. V was shortened by 2 bases and J by 4 bases, with 14 bases between the two germline ends. CDR1 and CDR2 from the germline V gene are LNHDA and SQIVND (reference sequence). The CDR3, as DNA: TGTGCCAGTAGTATATACGGACAGAGAGTCACCGGGGAGCTGTTTTTT. This encodes CASSIYGQRVTGELFF.

This clone was observed a handful of times. The V and J genes are TRBV6-1 and TRBJ2-5; D may correspond to TRBD1 or TRBD2 (5 bases each). The germline gives CDR1 MNHNS, CDR2 SASEGT. The CDR3 spans 15 residues. V lost 6 bases and J 5 bases, leaving 19 bases between the germline ends. CDR3 DNA: TGTGCCAGCAGCCCCGAGGGGCAGGGTGATGAGACCCAGTACTTC. It translates to CASSPEGQGDETQYF.

The chain employs TRBV7-6 and TRBJ1-4; tentative D call: TRBD1 (5 bases). Germline V gene lookup returns CDR1 SGHVS and CDR2 FNYEAQ. The CDR3 is 17 residues long. The ends were cut back, 1 base at V and 5 bases at J, with 17 bases in the middle. The CDR3 sequence is CASSLVTGTFGNEKLFF. DNA of the CDR3: TGTGCCAGCAGCTTAGTTACGGGGACCTTCGGGAATGAAAAACTGTTTTTT.

The chain links TRBV7-9 to TRBJ2-1, with 7 bases fitting TRBD2. Trimming removed 3 bases from V and 9 bases from J; junction bases left unmatched: 11. The V gene's germline CDR1 is SEHNR and CDR2 FQNEAQ (reference sequence). CDR3 length equals 15 residues. The CDR3 region is CASSFPRLAGGEQFF. CDR3 coding DNA: TGTGCCAGCAGCTTCCCTAGACTAGCCGGAGGTGAGCAGTTCTTC. The full variable domain, with the rest looked up from reference TRBV7-9 and TRBJ2-1, is DTGVSQNPRHKITKRGQNVTFRCDPISEHNRLYWYRQTLGQGPEFLTYFQNEAQLEKSRLLSDRFSAERPKGSFSTLEIQRTEQGDSAMYLCASSFPRLAGGEQFFGPGTRLTVL.

This sequence joins TRBV5-8 and TRBJ1-1, with D unresolved. CDR1 is SGHTS and CDR2 is YDEGEE in the germline V gene. There are 11 residues in the CDR3. Trimming stripped 1 base from V and 7 bases from J, with 5 bases between. The CDR3 DNA reads TGTGCCAGCAGCTTGAGACGTGAAGCTTTCTTT. Protein product: CASSLRREAFF.

The chain has TRBV4-1 and TRBJ1-1, with D unresolved. V lost 4 bases and J lost 1, with 10 bases in between. The CDR3 is 14 residues long. Germline CDR1 reads MGHRA; CDR2 reads YSYEKL. This chain's CDR3 is CASSLEFQNTEAFF. The DNA of the CDR3 is TGCGCCAGCAGCCTCGAGTTCCAGAACACTGAAGCTTTCTTT.

The rearrangement uses TRBV7-9 and TRBJ2-7; TRBD1 matches 7 bases. Germline values: CDR1 SEHNR, CDR2 FQNEAQ (reference sequence). The CDR3 has 16 residues. V lost 1 base, J lost 6 bases, and 12 bases stayed unmatched. CDR3: CASSLDPLPGQVEQYF. In nucleotides, the CDR3 is TGTGCCAGCAGCTTAGATCCCCTCCCTGGACAGGTCGAGCAGTACTTC.

The chain uses TRBV30 and TRBJ2-3; tentative D call: TRBD2 (6 bases). Trimming cost V 4 bases and J 2 bases, with 16 bases left between them. The germline V gene has CDR1 GTSNPN and CDR2 SVGIG (reference sequence). This CDR3 is built from 15 residues. The CDR3 here is CAWTHKGLITDTQYF. CDR3 coding DNA: TGTGCCTGGACCCATAAGGGACTGATCACAGATACGCAGTATTTT.

CDR3: CASSPPGERETQYF. The CDR3 coding sequence is TGTGCCAGCTCACCCCCTGGGGAAAGGGAGACCCAGTACTTC. V is TRBV18 and J is TRBJ2-5; the D is unclear. Trimming removed 3 bases at V and 5 bases at J, with 13 bases between. The CDR3 is 14 residues long. Germline CDR1 is KGHSH and CDR2 is LQKENI.

The chain couples TRBV4-1 to TRBJ2-1, with a tentative D call TRBD1 (5 bases). With 1 base removed from V and 3 bases from J, the gap between germline ends came to 13 bases. This CDR3 region has 16 residues. Germline CDR1 reads MGHRA; CDR2 reads YSYEKL. The CDR3 sequence is CASSQVSMGLYNEQFF. The CDR3 DNA sequence: TGCGCCAGCAGCCAAGTGTCGATGGGGCTCTACAATGAGCAGTTCTTC.

This chain uses TRBV13 with TRBJ2-5; D remains unclear. Germline CDR1 PRHDT, CDR2 FYEKMQ (reference sequence). Trimming took off 5 bases at V and 5 bases at J, with 12 bases between the two ends. CDR3 length: 13 amino acids. The CDR3 is CASSTGGRETQYF. The CDR3 DNA sequence: TGTGCCAGCAGCACGGGTGGTAGGGAGACCCAGTACTTC.

The rearrangement links TRBV5-4 to TRBJ2-3; a weak D match, TRBD1 (5 bases). V was shortened by 4 bases and J by 6 bases, with 21 bases between the two germline ends. The germline CDR1 and CDR2 sequences are SGHNT and YYREEE (reference sequence). This CDR3 contains 16 residues. For the CDR3, the DNA is TGTGCCAGCAGCCTCGCTTACAGGAGCTTAAAGGATACGCAGTATTTT. Residues: CASSLAYRSLKDTQYF.

In its sample, this clone was seen once. The chain combines TRBV4-1 with TRBJ2-7; 8 bases agree with TRBD1. CDR3 size: 13 residues. Germline V gene lookup returns CDR1 MGHRA and CDR2 YSYEKL. With 4 bases clipped from V and 3 bases from J, the junction kept 2 bases outside the gene matches. As DNA, the CDR3 is TGCGCCAGCAGCCGGGACAGGCACTACGAGCAGTACTTC. Translating it yields CASSRDRHYEQYF.

The table lists this clone with a few counts. The V and J genes are TRBV6-5 and TRBJ1-2, with D hard to call. Trimming removed 2 bases from V and 8 bases from J, with 6 bases in between. This CDR3 is 11 amino acids long. Germline CDR1 is MNHEY and CDR2 is SVGAGI. Written as DNA, the CDR3 is TGTGCCAGCAGTTACGGTTGGGGCTACACCTTC. It encodes CASSYGWGYTF.

A single count supports this clone. The rearrangement joins TRBV25-1 to TRBJ2-2, with D maybe TRBD2 (6 bases). CDR3 length: 15 residues. Looked up from germline, CDR1 is MGHDK and CDR2 is SYGVNS. V was shortened by 6 bases and J by 3 bases, with 14 bases between the two germline ends. The CDR3 is CASSRLGGDTGELFF. The CDR3 DNA sequence: TGTGCCAGCAGCCGACTAGGAGGGGACACCGGGGAGCTGTTTTTT.